Following are 29 T cell receptor beta chains from one sample sequenced in a study of cytotoxic CD8 clonotypes in ibrutinib-treated CLL. The protocol was immunoSEQ multiplex PCR, while the TCRdb copy is restricted to in-frame clones and leaves out a portion. In the table there are some 140,000 clones, 75% to 85% of which are singletons. Source: PBMCs, taken after 12 months of ibrutinib treatment. Every receptor here comes from a human donor with chronic lymphocytic leukemia.

The table lists this clone with many counts. The chain's CDR3 is CASSEEVFRRTQYF. The CDR3 region has the DNA TGTGCCAGCAGTGAAGAGGTATTTCGGCGGACCCAGTACTTC. This rearrangement joins TRBV6-4 to TRBJ2-5; D unclear. V lost 3 bases and J 7 bases, leaving 15 bases between the germline ends. Germline lookup yields CDR1 MRHNA and CDR2 SNTAGT. This CDR3 is 14 amino acids long.

This clone came up once. The V call is TRBV15, the J call TRBJ2-7, with D tentatively TRBD1 (8 bases). The CDR3 contains 14 residues. The V end lost 2 bases, the J end lost 6 bases, and 14 bases lay between the germline ends. Germline CDR1 reads LNHNV; CDR2 reads YYDKDF (reference sequence). The DNA of the CDR3 is TGTGCCACCAGCAGACTGACAGGGGAGGGCGAGCAGTACTTC. It translates to CATSRLTGEGEQYF.

The chain couples TRBV14 to TRBJ2-2, with 12 bases fitting TRBD2. Trimming cost V 5 bases and J 7 bases; bases outside gene matches: 5. CDR1 SGHDN and CDR2 FVKESK come from the germline V gene. CDR3 length: 15 amino acids. Written as DNA, the CDR3 is TGTGCCAGCAGCTTACGACTAGCGGGAGACGGGGAGCTGTTTTTT. This translates into CASSLRLAGDGELFF.

The chain links TRBV28 to TRBJ2-2, with D perhaps TRBD1 or TRBD2 (5 bases each). The germline gives CDR1 MDHEN, CDR2 SYDVKM. This CDR3 is built from 16 residues. The V gene lost 5 bases and the J gene lost 4 bases, with 17 bases spanning the gap. The CDR3 DNA reads TGTGCCAGCAGTCTCGCTCAGGGAGTGGGCACCGGGGAGCTGTTTTTT. This codes for CASSLAQGVGTGELFF.

CDR3 nucleotide sequence: TGCAGCGTTGAAATGGCAGGGGGTGCTGAAGCTTTCTTT. Amino acids: CSVEMAGGAEAFF. This chain connects TRBV29-1 to TRBJ1-1; 7 bases align to TRBD1. The V and J ends lost 2 bases and 6 bases, in that order; junction bases with no gene match: 6. Per the germline V gene, CDR1 is SQVTM and CDR2 is ANQGSEA. CDR3 length: 13 residues.

The rearrangement uses TRBV4-1 and TRBJ2-1, with TRBD2 matching 7 bases. The length of the CDR3 is 16 residues. The ends lost 0 bases at V and 2 bases at J; junction bases unmatched: 4. Germline V gene lookup returns CDR1 MGHRA and CDR2 YSYEKL. In nucleotides, the CDR3 is TGCGCCAGCAGCCAAGATCCGGGACTACCCTACAATGAGCAGTTCTTC. As protein: CASSQDPGLPYNEQFF.

This sequence joins TRBV5-1 and TRBJ1-5, with D tentatively TRBD1 (5 bases). V was pared by 1 base and J by 4 bases, with 18 bases between. The CDR3 covers 17 residues. Germline V lookup: CDR1 SGHRS, CDR2 YFSETQ. In DNA, the CDR3 is TGCGCCAGCAGCTTGCAACCGCCGGGACCTGATAATCAGCCCCAGCATTTT. Translating gives CASSLQPPGPDNQPQHF.

The chain combines TRBV30 with TRBJ1-2, with a possible D match to TRBD1 (6 bases). Trimming removed 0 bases at V and 4 bases at J, with 18 bases between. Germline CDR1 reads GTSNPN; CDR2 reads SVGIG (reference sequence). The CDR3 spans 16 residues. The CDR3: CAWSVPGGGRFYGYTF. CDR3 nucleotides: TGTGCCTGGAGTGTACCGGGAGGGGGACGGTTCTATGGCTACACCTTC.

Here the CDR3 DNA reads TGTGCCAGCAGCAAATGGGGACTAGCGGGATCCCCTAGATACGAGCAGTACTTC. As protein: CASSKWGLAGSPRYEQYF. The chain joins TRBV7-9 to TRBJ2-7; 13 nucleotides agree with TRBD2. This CDR3 contains 18 residues. Unmatched junction bases numbered 14, after V lost 5 bases and J lost 4 bases. In germline, CDR1 is SEHNR, CDR2 FQNEAQ (reference sequence).

The chain carries TRBV10-3 and TRBJ2-7; 9 positions agree with TRBD2. The CDR3 consists of 17 residues. V shed 4 bases and J 1 base; nucleotides not matched to a gene: 11. Per germline, CDR1 ENHRY and CDR2 SYGVKD. CDR3 nucleotides: TGTGCCATCAGTGTCTTTCCGCGGGAGGGCCTATCCTACGAGCAGTACTTC. This gives the protein CAISVFPREGLSYEQYF.

The chain uses TRBV4-3 and TRBJ1-4; D is ambiguous. Germline loops: CDR1 LGHNA, CDR2 YSLEER. CDR3 length equals 16 residues. Trimming took 4 bases from V and 0 from J, leaving 12 bases between them. The DNA of the CDR3 is TGCGCCAGCAGCCCCCGGGGAGGGACAACTAATGAAAAACTGTTTTTT. Translating gives CASSPRGGTTNEKLFF.

The rearrangement uses TRBV28 and TRBJ2-5, with TRBD2 matching over 12 bases. This CDR3 has 18 residues. In germline, CDR1 is MDHEN, CDR2 SYDVKM. J was trimmed by 4 bases and V by 2 bases; bases with no gene match: 11. CDR3 residues: CASSLERLAGVVGETQYF. The CDR3 DNA reads TGTGCCAGCAGTTTAGAAAGACTAGCGGGAGTGGTAGGAGAGACCCAGTACTTC. Filled out from reference TRBV28 and TRBJ2-5, the complete variable domain reads DVKVTQSSRYLVKRTGEKVFLECVQDMDHENMFWYRQDPGLGLRLIYFSYDVKMKEKGDIPEGYSVSREKKERFSLILESASTNQTSMYLCASSLERLAGVVGETQYFGPGTRLLVL.

The chain links TRBV28 to TRBJ2-3; perhaps TRBD2 as D (6 bases). This CDR3 comprises 14 residues. The germline V and J ends were trimmed by 6 bases and 2 bases, with 12 bases remaining between them. Germline loops: CDR1 MDHEN, CDR2 SYDVKM. In DNA, the CDR3 is TGTGCCAGCAGCAGTAGCGGTTACACAGATACGCAGTATTTT. This translates into CASSSSGYTDTQYF.

The genes are TRBV29-1 and TRBJ2-1; no clear D. The CDR3 contains 13 residues. V lost 4 bases, J lost 8 bases, and 15 bases lay in between. Germline V lookup: CDR1 SQVTM, CDR2 ANQGSEA. The DNA of the CDR3 is TGCAGCGTTGGGGGATTAGTAGGCGATGAGCAGTTCTTC. Encoded protein: CSVGGLVGDEQFF.

This clone has more than one count but fewer than ten. The rearrangement links TRBV19 to TRBJ2-6; D perhaps matches TRBD1 (6 bases). The germline CDR1 and CDR2 sequences are LNHDA and SQIVND (reference sequence). The CDR3 is made up of 15 amino acids. V was pared by 6 bases and J by 1 base, with 10 bases between. The CDR3 region is CASSPGQSGANVLTF. The CDR3 bases are TGTGCCAGTAGCCCTGGACAGTCTGGGGCCAACGTCCTGACTTTC. Full variable domain (missing parts from reference TRBV19 and TRBJ2-6): DGGITQSPKYLFRKEGQNVTLSCEQNLNHDAMYWYRQDPGQGLRLIYYSQIVNDFQKGDIAEGYSVSREKKESFPLTVTSAQKNPTAFYLCASSPGQSGANVLTFGAGSRLTVL.

This clone was detected once. The chain joins TRBV4-1 to TRBJ2-2; D is possibly TRBD1 (6 bases). V lost 3 bases to trimming and J lost 5 bases, with 16 bases between them. There are 16 residues in the CDR3. Germline V lookup: CDR1 MGHRA, CDR2 YSYEKL. DNA for the CDR3: TGCGCCAGCAGCCACGTCCTACAGGGCCGGACCGGGGAGCTGTTTTTT. Translated, it gives CASSHVLQGRTGELFF.

The rearrangement links TRBV23-1 to TRBJ2-7; a possible D gene is TRBD2 (5 bases). TRBV23-1 is classed as an ORF, of uncertain function. The V and J ends lost 8 bases and 3 bases respectively, with 35 bases between them. CDR3 size: 20 residues. The CDR3 DNA sequence: TGCGCCAGCTCAGCACCCCGACTGAGCGGAAAATCTACGCGTCACTACGAGCAGTACTTC. Encoded protein: CASSAPRLSGKSTRHYEQYF.

The chain uses TRBV10-3 and TRBJ1-1, with D possibly TRBD1 on 5 matching bases. CDR1 is ENHRY, CDR2 SYGVKD, per germline. The CDR3 extends over 13 amino acids. Between the trimmed V and J ends, which lost 6 bases and 5 bases, there was a span of 13 bases. CDR3 sequence reads: CAISYSGGTEAFF. Here the CDR3 DNA reads TGTGCCATCAGCTACAGCGGGGGGACTGAAGCTTTCTTT.

V usage is TRBV9 and J usage is TRBJ2-2, with a possible D match to TRBD1 (6 bases). Trimming shortened V by 4 bases and J by 3 bases, and 16 bases separated the two germline ends. CDR1 is SGDLS and CDR2 is YYNGEE in the germline V gene. This CDR3 has 16 residues. CDR3 DNA: TGTGCCAGCAGCCCAAGTGGGGGCGCGTACACCGGGGAGCTGTTTTTT. Its translation: CASSPSGGAYTGELFF.

The chain employs TRBV5-4 and TRBJ2-7; D call uncertain. This CDR3 is built from 13 residues. CDR1 and CDR2 (germline): SGHNT, YYREEE (reference sequence). V lost 2 bases, J lost 3 bases, and 9 bases lay in between. CDR3: CASSFSPGYEQYF. The CDR3 DNA follows: TGTGCCAGCAGCTTCTCTCCCGGCTACGAGCAGTACTTC.

This chain uses TRBV7-2 with TRBJ1-1; 8 positions agree with TRBD1. Per germline, CDR1 SGHTA and CDR2 FQGNSA. The CDR3 runs to 13 residues. V lost 8 bases, J lost 1 base, and 3 bases stayed unmatched. The CDR3 protein is CASETGANTEAFF. CDR3 sequence (DNA): TGTGCCAGCGAGACAGGGGCGAACACTGAAGCTTTCTTT.

Comment on this clone: Distinct nucleotide sequences in the sample also encode this CDR3. V usage is TRBV2 and J usage is TRBJ2-5; TRBD1 agrees at 9 bases. The germline V gene encodes CDR1 SNHLY and CDR2 FYNNEI. This CDR3 spans 12 amino acids. V lost 11 bases and J lost 5; bases outside the gene matches: 6. The CDR3 protein is CASQGAGETQYF. In DNA, the CDR3 is TGTGCCTCACAGGGGGCGGGGGAGACCCAGTACTTC. Full variable domain (remainder filled in from reference TRBV2 and TRBJ2-5): EPEVTQTPSHQVTQMGQEVILRCVPISNHLYFYWYRQILGQKVEFLVSFYNNEISEKSEIFDDQFSVERPDGSNFTLKIRSTKLEDSAMYFCASQGAGETQYFGPGTRLLVL.

This chain links TRBV28 with TRBJ2-2; maybe TRBD2 (5 bases). With 4 bases removed from V and 6 bases from J, the gap between germline ends came to 9 bases. The CDR3 covers 13 residues. The germline V gene has CDR1 MDHEN and CDR2 SYDVKM. The CDR3 bases are TGTGCCAGCAGTTCACGGGGTCCCGGGGAGCTGTTTTTT. Translated: CASSSRGPGELFF.

Worth noting for this clone: At one end the junction does not follow the germline gene, possibly because of a read error. The V gene is TRBV7-7, the J gene TRBJ2-3; D unclear. Germline V CDR1 and CDR2: SSHAT, FNYEAQ (reference sequence). The CDR3 contains 14 residues. The DNA of the CDR3 is TGTGCTAGCAGCTTAAATGCTGGATCAGATACGCAGTATTTT. This sequence encodes CASSLNAGSDTQYF.

Worth noting for this clone: Germline is not matched at one junction end, which may reflect a read error. The J gene is TRBJ1-3, the V gene TRBV28, with unresolved D. The CDR3 consists of 15 residues. The germline CDR1 and CDR2 sequences are MDHEN and SYDVKM. The CDR3 nucleotides read TGTGCCAGCAGTTTATCCTCGGGGTTTGGAGACACCATATATTTT. The encoded protein is CASSLSSGFGDTIYF.

CDR3 region: CASSQRDGTYEQYF. CDR3 DNA: TGCGCCAGCAGCCAACGGGACGGTACCTACGAGCAGTACTTC. J is TRBJ2-7 and V is TRBV4-1, with D possibly being TRBD1 or TRBD2 (5 bases each). The V and J ends lost 2 bases and 2 bases respectively, with 10 bases between them. The CDR3 sequence is 14 residues long. Germline CDR1 is MGHRA and CDR2 is YSYEKL.

The rearrangement links TRBV7-3 to TRBJ2-1; 11 bases line up with TRBD2. The CDR3 contains 17 residues. J gave up 6 bases and V 6 bases, and 13 bases lay outside the gene matches. The germline V gene has CDR1 SGHTA and CDR2 FQGTGA. The CDR3, as DNA: TGTGCCAGCAGTAAAACTAGCGGGAGTTCCTTGGGCAATGAGCAGTTCTTC. It yields the protein CASSKTSGSSLGNEQFF.

The chain is built from TRBV9 and TRBJ2-3; weak D call: TRBD2 (6 bases). CDR1 is SGDLS and CDR2 is YYNGEE in the germline V gene. The CDR3 length is 16 residues. Trimming cost V 0 bases and J 1 base, with 12 bases left between them. CDR3 nucleotide sequence: TGTGCCAGCAGCGTAGAGTCGGGAGTGGGCACAGATACGCAGTATTTT. This sequence encodes CASSVESGVGTDTQYF.

This sequence joins TRBV5-1 and TRBJ2-5; unclear D gene. Trimming pared 1 base from V and 2 bases from J, leaving 9 bases between. This CDR3 is built from 14 residues. The V gene's germline CDR1 is SGHRS and CDR2 YFSETQ. CDR3 sequence reads: CASSLSGEQETQYF. The CDR3 coding sequence is TGCGCCAGCAGCTTGTCTGGGGAACAAGAGACCCAGTACTTC. The full variable domain, completed using reference TRBV5-1 and TRBJ2-5, is KAGVTQTPRYLIKTRGQQVTLSCSPISGHRSVSWYQQTPGQGLQFLFEYFSETQRNKGNFPGRFSGRQFSNSRSEMNVSTLELGDSALYLCASSLSGEQETQYFGPGTRLLVL.